The clone carrying this T cell receptor (beta chain) has only one observation. Sequencing used immunoSEQ multiplex PCR; TCRdb keeps in-frame clones, though not all of them. The sample contains over 150,000 clones, under 95% of which appear only once. The CDR3 length is 17 residues. Looked up from germline, CDR1 is MNHEY and CDR2 is SVGEGT. The V end lost 0 bases, the J end lost 3 bases, and 17 bases lay between the germline ends. This sample stems from a study of control samples from healthy donors and cancer patients. This TCR derives from a woman in her late teens or twenties in good health. Sequencing used blood. V and J are TRBV6-2 or TRBV6-3 and TRBJ2-5; D gene unclear. The CDR3 DNA reads as TGTGCCAGCAGTTACTCGATGAAGAAGGGTCCGGAAGAGACCCAGTACTTC. Translation: CASSYSMKKGPEETQYF.